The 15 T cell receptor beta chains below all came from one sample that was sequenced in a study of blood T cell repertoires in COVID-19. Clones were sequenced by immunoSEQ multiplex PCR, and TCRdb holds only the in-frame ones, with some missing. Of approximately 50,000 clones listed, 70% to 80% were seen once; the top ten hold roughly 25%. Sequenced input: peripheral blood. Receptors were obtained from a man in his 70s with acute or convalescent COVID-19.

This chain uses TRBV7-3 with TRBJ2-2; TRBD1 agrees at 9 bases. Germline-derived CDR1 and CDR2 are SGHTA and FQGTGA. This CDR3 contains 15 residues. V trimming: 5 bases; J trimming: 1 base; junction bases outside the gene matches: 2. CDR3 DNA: TGTGCCAGCAGCGTGGGACAGGGGAACACCGGGGAGCTGTTTTTT. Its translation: CASSVGQGNTGELFF.

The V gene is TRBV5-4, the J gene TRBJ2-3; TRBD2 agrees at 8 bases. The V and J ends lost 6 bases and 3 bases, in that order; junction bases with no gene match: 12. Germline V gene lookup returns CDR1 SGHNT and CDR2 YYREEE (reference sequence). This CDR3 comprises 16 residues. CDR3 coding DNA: TGTGCCAGCAATCTAGCGGGCGAAGGTGGGACAGATACGCAGTATTTT. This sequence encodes CASNLAGEGGTDTQYF.

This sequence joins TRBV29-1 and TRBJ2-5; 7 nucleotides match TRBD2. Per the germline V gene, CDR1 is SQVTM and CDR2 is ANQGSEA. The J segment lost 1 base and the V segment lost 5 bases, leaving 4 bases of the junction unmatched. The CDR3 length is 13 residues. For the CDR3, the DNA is TGCAGCGTTCACCCTAGCGGCCAAGAGACCCAGTACTTC. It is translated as CSVHPSGQETQYF. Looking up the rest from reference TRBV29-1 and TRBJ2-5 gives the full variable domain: SAVISQKPSRDICQRGTSLTIQCQVDSQVTMMFWYRQQPGQSLTLIATANQGSEATYESGFVIDKFPISRPNLTFSTLTVSNMSPEDSSIYLCSVHPSGQETQYFGPGTRLLVL.

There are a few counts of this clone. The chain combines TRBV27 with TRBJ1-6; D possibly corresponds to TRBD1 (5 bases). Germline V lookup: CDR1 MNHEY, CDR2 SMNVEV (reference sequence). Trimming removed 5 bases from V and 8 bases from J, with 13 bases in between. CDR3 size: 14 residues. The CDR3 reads CASSAQGGYSPLHF. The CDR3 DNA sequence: TGTGCCAGCAGTGCCCAGGGTGGGTATTCACCCCTCCACTTT.

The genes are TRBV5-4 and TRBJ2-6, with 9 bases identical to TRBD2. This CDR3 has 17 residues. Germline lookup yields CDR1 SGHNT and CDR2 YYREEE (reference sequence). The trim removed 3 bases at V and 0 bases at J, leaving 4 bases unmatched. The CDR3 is CASSSQRGVSGANVLTF. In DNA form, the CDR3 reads TGTGCCAGCAGCTCCCAGCGGGGGGTCTCTGGGGCCAACGTCCTGACTTTC.

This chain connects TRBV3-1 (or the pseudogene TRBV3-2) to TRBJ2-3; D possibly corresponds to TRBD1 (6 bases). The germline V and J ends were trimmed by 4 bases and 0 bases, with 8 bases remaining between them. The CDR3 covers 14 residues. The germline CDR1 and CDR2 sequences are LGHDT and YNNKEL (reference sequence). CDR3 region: CASSRTASTDTQYF. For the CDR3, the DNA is TGTGCCAGCAGCCGGACAGCTAGCACAGATACGCAGTATTTT.

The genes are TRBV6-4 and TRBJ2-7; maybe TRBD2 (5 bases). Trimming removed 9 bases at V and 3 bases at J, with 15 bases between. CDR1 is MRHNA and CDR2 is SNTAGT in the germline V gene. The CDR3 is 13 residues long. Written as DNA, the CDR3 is TGTGCCAGTGGAAATCGGGGAAACTACGAGCAGTACTTC. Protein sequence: CASGNRGNYEQYF.

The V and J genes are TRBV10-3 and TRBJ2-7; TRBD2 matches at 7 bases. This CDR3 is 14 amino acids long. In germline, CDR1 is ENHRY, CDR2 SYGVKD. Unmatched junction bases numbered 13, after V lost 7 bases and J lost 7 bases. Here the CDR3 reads CAIKAGVLSGEQYF. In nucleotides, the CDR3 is TGTGCCATCAAGGCGGGAGTACTCTCCGGGGAGCAGTACTTC.

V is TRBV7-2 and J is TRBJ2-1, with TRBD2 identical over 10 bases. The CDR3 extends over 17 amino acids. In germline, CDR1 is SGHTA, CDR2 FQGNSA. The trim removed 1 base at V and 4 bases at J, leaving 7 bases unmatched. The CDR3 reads CASSLESSGRGYNEQFF. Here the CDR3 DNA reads TGTGCCAGCAGCTTAGAGTCTAGCGGGAGAGGATACAATGAGCAGTTCTTC.

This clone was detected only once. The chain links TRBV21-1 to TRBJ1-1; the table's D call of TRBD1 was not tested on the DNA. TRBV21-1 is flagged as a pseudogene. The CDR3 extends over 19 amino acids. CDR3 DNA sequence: TGTGCCAGCAGCCCAGCCCATGGACAGGGTAGAATAATGGGCACTGAAGCTTTCTTT. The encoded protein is CASSPAHGQGRIMGTEAFF.

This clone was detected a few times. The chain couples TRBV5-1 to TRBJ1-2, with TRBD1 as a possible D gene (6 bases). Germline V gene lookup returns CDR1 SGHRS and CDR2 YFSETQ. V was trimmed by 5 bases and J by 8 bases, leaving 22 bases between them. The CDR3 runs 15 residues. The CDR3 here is CASSSGLQGRSGYTF. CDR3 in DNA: TGCGCCAGCAGTTCGGGATTACAGGGTCGTAGCGGCTACACCTTC.

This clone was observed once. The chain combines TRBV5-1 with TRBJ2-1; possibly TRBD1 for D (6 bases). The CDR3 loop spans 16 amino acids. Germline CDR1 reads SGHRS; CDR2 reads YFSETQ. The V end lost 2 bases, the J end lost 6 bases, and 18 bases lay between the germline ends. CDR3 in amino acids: CASSFTGQQVPNEQFF. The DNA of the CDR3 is TGCGCCAGCAGCTTTACTGGACAGCAGGTCCCCAATGAGCAGTTCTTC.

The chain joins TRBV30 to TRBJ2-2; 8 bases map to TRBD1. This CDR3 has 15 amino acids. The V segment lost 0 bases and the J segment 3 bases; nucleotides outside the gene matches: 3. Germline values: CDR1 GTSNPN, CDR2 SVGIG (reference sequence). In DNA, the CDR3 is TGTGCCTGGAGTGTACTGGACAGGGACACCGGGGAGCTGTTTTTT. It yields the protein CAWSVLDRDTGELFF.

The CDR3 nucleotides read TGCGCCAGCAGCCCGGGACAGGATACCTATAATTCACCCCTCCACTTT. It specifies CASSPGQDTYNSPLHF. The genes are TRBV5-1 and TRBJ1-6; 8 bases are a match to TRBD1. CDR3 length equals 16 residues. Germline lookup yields CDR1 SGHRS and CDR2 YFSETQ. V lost 4 bases, J lost 2 bases, and 5 bases stayed unmatched. Combining the CDR3 with reference TRBV5-1 and TRBJ1-6 gives the whole variable domain KAGVTQTPRYLIKTRGQQVTLSCSPISGHRSVSWYQQTPGQGLQFLFEYFSETQRNKGNFPGRFSGRQFSNSRSEMNVSTLELGDSALYLCASSPGQDTYNSPLHFGNGTRLTVT.

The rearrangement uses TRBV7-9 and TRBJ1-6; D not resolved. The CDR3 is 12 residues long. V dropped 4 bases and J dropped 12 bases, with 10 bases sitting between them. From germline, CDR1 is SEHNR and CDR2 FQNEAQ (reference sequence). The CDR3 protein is CASSSRSRPLHF. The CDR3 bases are TGTGCCAGCAGCTCCCGATCTAGACCCCTCCACTTT.